A selection of T cell receptor beta chains follows, all from one sample in a study of early T cells in non-severe SARS-CoV-2 infection. TCRdb re-called the 5' RACE reads with MiXCR, one entry per CDR3 protein. The table includes about 60,000 distinct CDR3 sequences, around an eighth detected once. Sequencing was carried out using whole blood. These receptors were taken from an adult who was a healthcare worker with PCR-confirmed SARS-CoV-2 infection or an uninfected control (not recorded which). Both conserved end residues are part of each CDR3. The order of the fields is J gene, D gene, V gene, clone size, CDR3 protein. D genes are given only for firm matches. Expanded clones are given a class, and other clones once, few, many or no size at all.

j_gene: TRBJ1-2; d_gene: TRBD1; v_gene: TRBV27; abundance: many; CDR3aa: CASSLSRQGSTNYGYTF
j_gene: TRBJ1-1; d_gene: NA; v_gene: TRBV30; abundance: many; CDR3aa: CAWSVSTYEAFF
j_gene: TRBJ1-3; d_gene: NA; v_gene: TRBV12-3/TRBV12-4; abundance: many; CDR3aa: CASSFYQGGIGNTIYF
j_gene: TRBJ2-1; d_gene: TRBD2; v_gene: TRBV28; abundance: many; CDR3aa: CASSTILAGVFWFF
j_gene: TRBJ2-2; d_gene: TRBD2; v_gene: TRBV5-1; abundance: few; CDR3aa: CASSLSLAGASNTGELFF
j_gene: TRBJ2-2; d_gene: NA; v_gene: TRBV6-5; abundance: many; CDR3aa: CASKQGGGELFF
j_gene: TRBJ2-2; d_gene: TRBD2; v_gene: TRBV5-1; abundance: few; CDR3aa: CASSPGTSGIGRITGELFF
j_gene: TRBJ1-6; d_gene: TRBD1; v_gene: TRBV20-1; abundance: many; CDR3aa: CSATGGPKSPLHF
j_gene: TRBJ1-1; d_gene: TRBD1; v_gene: TRBV7-9; abundance: many; CDR3aa: CASSLVYDRGDEAFF
j_gene: TRBJ1-1; d_gene: TRBD1; v_gene: TRBV4-2; abundance: NA; CDR3aa: CASSQDWTGGDSEAFF
j_gene: TRBJ2-7; d_gene: TRBD1; v_gene: TRBV6-6; abundance: many; CDR3aa: CASSYGTGGYEQYF
j_gene: TRBJ1-5; d_gene: NA; v_gene: TRBV29-1; abundance: NA; CDR3aa: CSVGGRNQPQHF
j_gene: TRBJ1-5; d_gene: NA; v_gene: TRBV6-2/TRBV6-3; abundance: many; CDR3aa: CASSYLEGRTANQPQHF
j_gene: TRBJ2-7; d_gene: NA; v_gene: TRBV14; abundance: NA; CDR3aa: CASSPGGTYEQYF
j_gene: TRBJ2-6; d_gene: NA; v_gene: TRBV7-2; abundance: few; CDR3aa: CASSFSASGANVLTF
j_gene: TRBJ2-7; d_gene: TRBD1; v_gene: TRBV20-1; abundance: NA; CDR3aa: CSANKQGALNEQYF
j_gene: TRBJ1-6; d_gene: NA; v_gene: TRBV2; abundance: NA; CDR3aa: CASSVTGGGAASPLHF
j_gene: TRBJ1-1; d_gene: NA; v_gene: TRBV3-1; abundance: few; CDR3aa: CASSPFGENTEAFF
j_gene: TRBJ2-4; d_gene: NA; v_gene: TRBV2; abundance: many; CDR3aa: CASKKDDSPGSDF
j_gene: TRBJ2-7; d_gene: TRBD1; v_gene: TRBV28; abundance: few; CDR3aa: CASSSVGGFQEQYF
j_gene: TRBJ2-1; d_gene: TRBD2; v_gene: TRBV27; abundance: many; CDR3aa: CASSLTSGGYNEQFF
j_gene: TRBJ2-7; d_gene: NA; v_gene: TRBV12-3/TRBV12-4; abundance: few; CDR3aa: CASRSFSSYEQYF
j_gene: TRBJ1-3; d_gene: TRBD1; v_gene: TRBV7-9; abundance: many; CDR3aa: CASSRQGAAGNTIYF
j_gene: TRBJ2-3; d_gene: TRBD2; v_gene: TRBV29-1; abundance: many; CDR3aa: CSVKREGRTDTQYF
j_gene: TRBJ2-1; d_gene: NA; v_gene: TRBV5-4; abundance: NA; CDR3aa: CASSPPSGTHNEQFF
j_gene: TRBJ2-1; d_gene: NA; v_gene: TRBV11-2; abundance: few; CDR3aa: CASSFSSPVNEQFF
j_gene: TRBJ1-1; d_gene: NA; v_gene: TRBV7-9; abundance: many; CDR3aa: CASSPNGYLTEAFF
j_gene: TRBJ2-1; d_gene: NA; v_gene: TRBV4-2; abundance: few; CDR3aa: CASSQDTSVNEQFF
j_gene: TRBJ2-1; d_gene: NA; v_gene: TRBV20-1; abundance: NA; CDR3aa: CSARGGQENNEQFF
j_gene: TRBJ2-1; d_gene: TRBD2; v_gene: TRBV7-6; abundance: many; CDR3aa: CASSFVAGGLTNEQFF
j_gene: TRBJ1-5; d_gene: NA; v_gene: TRBV5-6; abundance: many; CDR3aa: CASSVDTDNQPQHF
j_gene: TRBJ2-4; d_gene: TRBD2; v_gene: TRBV11-2; abundance: many; CDR3aa: CASRSTSGSLNIQYF
j_gene: TRBJ1-1; d_gene: NA; v_gene: TRBV5-5; abundance: many; CDR3aa: CASSLGLGGQAFF
j_gene: TRBJ2-7; d_gene: TRBD1; v_gene: TRBV2; abundance: many; CDR3aa: CASSRQGQENEQYF
j_gene: TRBJ2-3; d_gene: TRBD2; v_gene: TRBV19; abundance: many; CDR3aa: CASSTRGDTQYF
j_gene: TRBJ2-1; d_gene: TRBD1; v_gene: TRBV7-2; abundance: few; CDR3aa: CASSQGTAANKFF
j_gene: TRBJ2-1; d_gene: NA; v_gene: TRBV7-2; abundance: few; CDR3aa: CASTHWGAYNEQFF
j_gene: TRBJ2-3; d_gene: TRBD1; v_gene: TRBV13; abundance: many; CDR3aa: CASSLLGQILDTQYF
j_gene: TRBJ2-1; d_gene: NA; v_gene: TRBV21-1; abundance: NA; CDR3aa: CASEGLAGGEYYNEQFF
j_gene: TRBJ2-3; d_gene: NA; v_gene: TRBV12-3/TRBV12-4; abundance: many; CDR3aa: CASTLGGGDTQYF
j_gene: TRBJ1-1; d_gene: NA; v_gene: TRBV3-1; abundance: NA; CDR3aa: CASSKTWGNTEAFF